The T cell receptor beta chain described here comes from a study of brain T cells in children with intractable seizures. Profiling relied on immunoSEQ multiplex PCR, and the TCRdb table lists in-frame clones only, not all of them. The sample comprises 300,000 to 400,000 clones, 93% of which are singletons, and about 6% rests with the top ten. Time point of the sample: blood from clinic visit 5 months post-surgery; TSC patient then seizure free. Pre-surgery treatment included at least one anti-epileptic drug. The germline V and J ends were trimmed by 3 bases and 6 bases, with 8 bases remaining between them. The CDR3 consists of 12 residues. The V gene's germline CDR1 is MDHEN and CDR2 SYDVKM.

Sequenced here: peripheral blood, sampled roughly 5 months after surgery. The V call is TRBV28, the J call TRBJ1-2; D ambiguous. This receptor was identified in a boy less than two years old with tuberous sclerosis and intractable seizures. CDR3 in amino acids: CASSLRVDGYTF. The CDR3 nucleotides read TGTGCCAGCAGTTTGAGAGTTGATGGCTACACCTTC.